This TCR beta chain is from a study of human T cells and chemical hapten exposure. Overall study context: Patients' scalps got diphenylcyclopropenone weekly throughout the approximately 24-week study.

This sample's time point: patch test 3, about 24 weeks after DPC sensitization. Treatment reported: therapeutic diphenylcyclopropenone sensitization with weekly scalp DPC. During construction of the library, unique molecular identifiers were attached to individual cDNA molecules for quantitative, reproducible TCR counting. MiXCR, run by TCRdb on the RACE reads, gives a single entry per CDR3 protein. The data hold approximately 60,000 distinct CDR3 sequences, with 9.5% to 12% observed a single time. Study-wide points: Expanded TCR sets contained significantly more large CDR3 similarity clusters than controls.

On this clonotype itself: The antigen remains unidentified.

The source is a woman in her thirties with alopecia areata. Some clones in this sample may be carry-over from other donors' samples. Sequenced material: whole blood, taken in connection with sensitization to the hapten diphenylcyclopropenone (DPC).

CDR3 DNA: TGTGCCAGCAGCCCCGGGACTAGCGGGAGAAGGGAGACCCAGTACTTC. Translating gives CASSPGTSGRRETQYF. The rearrangement links TRBV7-6 to TRBJ2-5; 14 positions agree with TRBD2. Germline assignment: CDR1 SGHVS and CDR2 FNYEAQ. The CDR3 has 16 residues. Germline trimming cut 5 bases from V and 5 bases from J; bases unmatched to any gene: 7.